What follows are 25 T cell receptor beta chains derived from one specimen sequenced in a study of T cell responses to AZD1222 COVID-19 vaccine. Produced via immunoSEQ multiplex PCR; TCRdb's table is partial and in-frame only. The sample has about 100,000 clones, 80% to 90% seen once. This sample comprised peripheral blood, obtained on day 0 of AZD1222 vaccination. These receptors all come from an adult in good health.

The rearrangement joins TRBV4-1 to TRBJ1-2, with D hard to call. CDR3 length: 15 amino acids. Germline lookup yields CDR1 MGHRA and CDR2 YSYEKL. V lost 0 bases to trimming and J lost 3 bases, with 11 bases between them. The CDR3 region is CASSQDGVNHYGYTF. As DNA, the CDR3 is TGCGCCAGCAGCCAAGATGGGGTTAACCACTATGGCTACACCTTC.

The V call is TRBV5-4, the J call TRBJ1-1; D uncertain. In germline, CDR1 is SGHNT, CDR2 YYREEE (reference sequence). Trimming removed 10 bases from V and 0 bases from J, with 19 bases in between. The CDR3 contains 15 residues. This CDR3 is CALRKGGRMNTEAFF. The CDR3 DNA follows: TGTGCCCTTCGTAAAGGAGGCAGGATGAACACTGAAGCTTTCTTT. Drawing the rest from reference TRBV5-4 and TRBJ1-1, the complete variable domain is ETGVTQSPTHLIKTRGQQVTLRCSSQSGHNTVSWYQQALGQGPQFIFQYYREEENGRGNFPPRFSGLQFPNYSSELNVNALELDDSALYLCALRKGGRMNTEAFFGQGTRLTVV.

V and J are TRBV27 and TRBJ2-3; D is unclear. There are 12 residues in the CDR3. CDR1 MNHEY and CDR2 SMNVEV come from the germline V gene (reference sequence). V was cut by 5 bases and J by 4 bases, with 7 bases left in between. As DNA, the CDR3 is TGTGCCAGCAGTGAGCTTCCAGATACGCAGTATTTT. It translates to CASSELPDTQYF.

This chain uses TRBV7-9 with TRBJ1-1; D is unresolved. The length of the CDR3 is 13 residues. V lost 1 base, J lost 3 bases, and 6 bases lay in between. Looked up from germline, CDR1 is SEHNR and CDR2 is FQNEAQ (reference sequence). CDR3 amino acids: CASSLDVHTEAFF. CDR3 in DNA: TGTGCCAGCAGCTTAGATGTGCACACTGAAGCTTTCTTT.

The chain combines TRBV3-1 (or the pseudogene TRBV3-2) with TRBJ2-1, with TRBD2 matching 9 bases. Germline values: CDR1 LGHDT, CDR2 YNNKEL (reference sequence). The CDR3 sequence is 12 residues long. V lost 4 bases, J lost 9 bases, and 1 base stayed unmatched. CDR3 sequence reads: CASSPSGVEQFF. The CDR3 DNA reads TGTGCCAGCAGCCCTAGCGGGGTTGAGCAGTTCTTC.

The rearrangement links TRBV4-1 to TRBJ2-7, with no clear D. Trimming removed 3 bases at V and 6 bases at J, with 12 bases between. There are 13 residues in the CDR3. Looked up from germline, CDR1 is MGHRA and CDR2 is YSYEKL. The CDR3 loop is CASSQASLSEQYF. CDR3 in DNA: TGCGCCAGCAGCCAGGCTAGTCTCTCCGAGCAGTACTTC.

The J gene is TRBJ1-5, the V gene TRBV27; no clear D. The CDR3 consists of 16 residues. Per germline, CDR1 MNHEY and CDR2 SMNVEV (reference sequence). Trimming removed 1 base at V and 0 bases at J, with 10 bases between. CDR3 region: CASSLFDIYSNQPQHF. The CDR3, as DNA: TGTGCCAGCAGTTTATTCGACATTTATAGCAATCAGCCCCAGCATTTT.

The count of this clone is one. The chain has TRBV5-1 and TRBJ2-7; D could derive from TRBD1 or TRBD2 (6 bases each). Germline lookup yields CDR1 SGHRS and CDR2 YFSETQ. Trimming stripped 3 bases from V and 7 bases from J, with 14 bases between. CDR3 length: 13 residues. The CDR3 coding sequence is TGCGCCAGCAGCTCTTGGGGGGCGGGTGAGCAGTACTTC. The encoded protein is CASSSWGAGEQYF.

This chain uses TRBV28 with TRBJ1-1, with TRBD1 as a possible D gene (5 bases). This CDR3 comprises 14 residues. The germline V and J ends were trimmed by 2 bases and 2 bases, with 9 bases remaining between them. Germline V gene data show CDR1 as MDHEN and CDR2 as SYDVKM. DNA of the CDR3: TGTGCCAGCAGTTTAATCAGGGAAAACACTGAAGCTTTCTTT. Translating gives CASSLIRENTEAFF.

The CDR3 protein is CASRPTGALYGYTF. The CDR3 DNA is TGTGCCAGCAGACCAACAGGGGCCCTATATGGCTACACCTTC. V is TRBV27 and J is TRBJ1-2; 7 positions match TRBD1. Trimming took 6 bases from V and 5 from J; bases not matched to a gene: 9. The CDR3 extends over 14 amino acids. CDR1 is MNHEY, CDR2 SMNVEV, per germline (reference sequence).

This chain joins TRBV2 and TRBJ1-2, with 10 bases that match TRBD1. Germline V gene data show CDR1 as SNHLY and CDR2 as FYNNEI. The CDR3 spans 17 residues. V lost 2 bases to trimming and J lost 3 bases; unmatched junction nucleotides: 9. The CDR3 DNA reads TGTGCCAGCAGTGAATTAATCTCAGGGACAGGGGACTATGGCTACACCTTC. Protein: CASSELISGTGDYGYTF.

The chain combines TRBV5-4 with TRBJ1-1, with 9 bases matching TRBD1. Trimming cost V 6 bases and J 4 bases; bases outside gene matches: 10. This CDR3 is built from 15 residues. Looked up from germline, CDR1 is SGHNT and CDR2 is YYREEE (reference sequence). CDR3: CASTLQGARRTEAFF. The CDR3 DNA follows: TGTGCCAGCACCTTACAGGGGGCTCGTCGCACTGAAGCTTTCTTT.

This clone showed up just once. The CDR3 sequence is CASSLSLLSRTDRNWYGYTF. DNA of the CDR3: TGCGCCAGCAGCTTGAGTTTACTGAGCCGGACGGATCGTAACTGGTATGGCTACACCTTC. The genes are TRBV5-1 and TRBJ1-2; D not certain. CDR1 is SGHRS, CDR2 YFSETQ, per germline. V was trimmed by 1 base and J by 5 bases, leaving 30 bases between them. The CDR3 spans 20 residues.

The chain employs TRBV3-1 (or the pseudogene TRBV3-2) and TRBJ1-5; the D is unclear. Trimming took off 4 bases at V and 4 bases at J, with 11 bases between the two ends. Per the germline V gene, CDR1 is LGHDT and CDR2 is YNNKEL (reference sequence). CDR3 size: 14 residues. The CDR3 loop reads CASSPGVPNQPQHF. The CDR3 region has the DNA TGTGCCAGCAGCCCCGGGGTACCGAATCAGCCCCAGCATTTT.

The rearrangement uses TRBV5-1 and TRBJ2-7; the match to TRBD1 covers 7 bases. Trimming removed 3 bases from V and 3 bases from J; junction bases left unmatched: 3. The V gene's germline CDR1 is SGHRS and CDR2 YFSETQ. This CDR3 has 13 residues. CDR3 nucleotide sequence: TGCGCCAGCAGCTCGGACAGGAACTACGAGCAGTACTTC. Amino acids: CASSSDRNYEQYF.

The rearrangement links TRBV25-1 to TRBJ1-5; D possibly corresponds to TRBD1 (6 bases). V was shortened by 4 bases and J by 7 bases, with 11 bases between the two germline ends. The CDR3 has 13 residues. Germline values: CDR1 MGHDK, CDR2 SYGVNS. The CDR3 protein is CASSGGLKQPQHF. The CDR3 DNA reads TGTGCCAGCAGTGGGGGGCTAAAACAGCCCCAGCATTTT. The variable domain in full, with the rest retrieved from reference TRBV25-1 and TRBJ1-5, is EADIYQTPRYLVIGTGKKITLECSQTMGHDKMYWYQQDPGMELHLIHYSYGVNSTEKGDLSSESTVSRIRTEHFPLTLESARPSHTSQYLCASSGGLKQPQHFGDGTRLSIL.

This clone came up once. The chain uses TRBV5-1 and TRBJ2-7, with TRBD2 identical over 10 bases. Per the germline V gene, CDR1 is SGHRS and CDR2 is YFSETQ. Trimming removed 0 bases from V and 0 bases from J; junction bases left unmatched: 12. The CDR3 totals 19 residues. The CDR3 loop reads CASSLGGSSGRGNSYEQYF. CDR3 DNA: TGCGCCAGCAGCTTGGGCGGCTCTAGCGGGAGAGGGAACTCCTACGAGCAGTACTTC. The variable domain in full, with the rest retrieved from reference TRBV5-1 and TRBJ2-7, is KAGVTQTPRYLIKTRGQQVTLSCSPISGHRSVSWYQQTPGQGLQFLFEYFSETQRNKGNFPGRFSGRQFSNSRSEMNVSTLELGDSALYLCASSLGGSSGRGNSYEQYFGPGTRLTVT.

This clone was found a few times. The chain carries TRBV4-1 and TRBJ1-2; D may be TRBD1 (6 bases). CDR1 is MGHRA and CDR2 is YSYEKL in the germline V gene. Trimming stripped 1 base from V and 3 bases from J, with 18 bases between. The CDR3 spans 17 residues. CDR3 nucleotides: TGCGCCAGCAGCCAAGCGTCATGGGGGCGCGCTGACTATGGCTACACCTTC. This gives the protein CASSQASWGRADYGYTF.

The chain recombines TRBV5-6 with TRBJ1-5; D is perhaps TRBD1 (6 bases). The V and J ends lost 5 bases and 4 bases respectively, with 16 bases between them. The CDR3 is 15 residues long. Looked up from germline, CDR1 is SGHDT and CDR2 is YYEEEE. The CDR3 loop reads CASSSGQITNQPQHF. The CDR3 nucleotides are TGTGCCAGCAGTTCCGGACAGATCACAAATCAGCCCCAGCATTTT.

The rearrangement joins TRBV3-1 (or the pseudogene TRBV3-2) to TRBJ2-3, with 8 positions matching TRBD1. V trimming: 6 bases; J trimming: 4 bases; junction bases outside the gene matches: 6. Germline assignment: CDR1 LGHDT and CDR2 YNNKEL (reference sequence). This CDR3 region has 14 residues. In DNA, the CDR3 is TGTGCCAGCAGGTCAGGGGGCAGTTCAGATACGCAGTATTTT. It codes for CASRSGGSSDTQYF.

This clone has ten or more counts. The V gene is TRBV7-9, the J gene TRBJ2-3, with 9 bases lining up with TRBD2. CDR3 length: 15 amino acids. With V trimmed by 4 bases and J by 3 bases, 5 bases remained unmatched. CDR1 is SEHNR and CDR2 is FQNEAQ in the germline V gene (reference sequence). The CDR3 sequence: CASSSQGLATDTQYF. DNA for the CDR3: TGTGCCAGCAGCTCTCAGGGACTAGCTACAGATACGCAGTATTTT. The whole variable domain, remainder taken from reference TRBV7-9 and TRBJ2-3, is DTGVSQNPRHKITKRGQNVTFRCDPISEHNRLYWYRQTLGQGPEFLTYFQNEAQLEKSRLLSDRFSAERPKGSFSTLEIQRTEQGDSAMYLCASSSQGLATDTQYFGPGTRLTVL.

This chain connects TRBV29-1 to TRBJ1-1; D is possibly TRBD1 (5 bases). The CDR3 runs to 15 residues. V shed 4 bases and J shed 0 bases, with 15 bases lying between them. Germline assignment: CDR1 SQVTM and CDR2 ANQGSEA. The DNA of the CDR3 is TGCAGCGTTGGGCCGGGACCGACTATGAACACTGAAGCTTTCTTT. Its protein is CSVGPGPTMNTEAFF.

This clone has just a few counts. The chain is built from TRBV24-1 and TRBJ1-5; TRBD1 is a possible D gene (6 bases). The germline V and J ends were trimmed by 5 bases and 3 bases, with 13 bases remaining between them. Germline assignment: CDR1 KGHDR and CDR2 SFDVKD. There are 15 residues in the CDR3. DNA of the CDR3: TGTGCCACCAGTGGTTCGCAGGGGAACAATCAGCCCCAGCATTTT. Protein: CATSGSQGNNQPQHF.

V gene TRBV7-8 combines with J gene TRBJ1-1; 10 nucleotides align to TRBD1. The V gene end was trimmed by 4 bases and the J gene end by 4 bases; junction bases not matched to a gene: 21. Germline V gives CDR1 SGHVS, CDR2 FQNEAQ. There are 20 residues in the CDR3. The CDR3 nucleotides are TGTGCCAGCAGCTCCCCTGGGACAGCCGGGGACAGGGGTTGGAGCACTGAAGCTTTCTTT. It is translated as CASSSPGTAGDRGWSTEAFF.

The rearrangement links TRBV6-1 to TRBJ1-1; TRBD1 might be the D (5 bases). Per the germline V gene, CDR1 is MNHNS and CDR2 is SASEGT. This CDR3 is 13 amino acids long. Trimming took 2 bases from V and 4 from J, leaving 8 bases between them. As DNA, the CDR3 is TGTGCCAGCAGTGAACAGGGAGGCACTGAAGCTTTCTTT. The encoded protein is CASSEQGGTEAFF.